This T cell receptor (beta chain) was found in a study of shared clonotypes between healthy human individuals (dated by TCRdb to the early 2020s). Some background on the complete study: A few men and two women, aged 18 to 49 years, made up the cohort. Blood TCR repertoires of about five healthy adults were deeply sequenced to estimate repertoire size and the extent of clonotype sharing between individuals. Between about 0.8 and 8.9 billion PBMCs per donor were obtained by leukapheresis. To increase sequencing depth and limit assay-specific biases, TCR repertoire library preparation and sequencing were carried out by different laboratories using diverse techniques. For each donor, CD4 naive and CD4 memory were each given three plates, CD8 naive was given two plates, and CD8 memory was given one plate. General study outcomes and caveats: Clonotypes shared by all four sorted-subset donors showed higher generation probabilities than non-shared clonotypes. The genetic and exposure-history diversity represented was limited by the small number of donors. Rarefaction of sorted-subset datasets indicated incomplete sequencing despite the large sequencing depth. Only blood was sampled, and tissue TCR repertoires likely differ from those in blood. Pairwise subsampling indicated that sequencing depth was expected to affect the degree of clonotype sharing among donors. Naive subsets generally had larger estimated clonotype richness than memory subsets. Across a handful of donors, approximately 5% of naive CD4, roughly 3.3% of naive CD8, about 2.3% of memory CD4, and approximately 0.4% of memory CD8 clonotypes were shared.

As for this clone: Its antigen is currently not known. Per-base qualities were not stored, and no clone one base away is much larger.

Using the deep immunoSEQ assay, multiplex PCR amplified TCR CDR3 regions from genomic DNA. Genomic DNA extracted from each cell subset was distributed evenly over all wells of several immunoSEQ 96-well plates, and each plate served as one replicate. Each replicate PCR for sorted subsets received roughly 200 ng genomic DNA, equal to about 30,000 T cell genomes. The purified libraries were quantified using a Qubit 3.0 fluorometer, sized with a Bioanalyzer 2100, and then quantified again using the KAPA Library Quantification kit. Every immunoSEQ 96-well plate was sequenced on a dedicated single-read 150-cycle Illumina NextSeq 550 flow cell. Concerning the study's data processing: Because the immunoSEQ output held only junctional sequences and lacked quality scores, the filtering could not match the filtering applied to full-length reads. Sequences were annotated with PyIR, a Python wrapper for IgBLAST v1.9, using IMGT germline references to assign V/J genes and CDR3. Reads were filtered out if the reads had weak V/J assignments (E-value above 1e-6), no CDR3, stop codons, out-of-frame junctions, or ambiguous translated residues. V3J clonotypes were defined as sequences sharing an identical inferred V gene, J gene, and CDR3 amino acid sequence. The percentage overlap between two repertoires was calculated by dividing the number of shared unique clonotypes by the size of the smaller repertoire. RTK rarefaction, the Chao1 estimator, and Recon v2.1 estimates of unobserved clonotypes were used to assess repertoire richness. OLGA was used to compute generation probabilities for all TCRbeta clonotypes that the gDNA method yielded from a handful of donors. Drawn from immuneACCESS, this table holds only the in-frame rearrangements with V and J called that TCRdb kept. Clones are partly lost; checked studies trace under half to an unresolved V gene and leave the rest unexplained. V, J and clone size were drawn from that table, and D and trimming were deduced from the DNA. For this sample the table gives millions of clones, of which 90% to 95% were detected only once. The top ten clonotypes cover over 0.12% of the sample.

The donors were healthy, HIV-negative adults with no recently reported acute infections or vaccinations. Every donor was a Caucasian adult residing in Nashville, Tennessee, USA. CD4+ T cells were enriched through magnetic negative selection, after which naive cells were positively selected on CD45RA and the remaining negative fraction served as the memory subset. Blood was collected by leukapheresis, and PBMCs were isolated by Ficoll-Histopaque density gradient centrifugation and then cryopreserved in liquid nitrogen vapor phase. Purity and quantity of every magnetically sorted T cell population were checked by analytical flow cytometry. Genomic DNA was isolated from every sorted fraction and measured by UV absorbance on a Nanodrop 2000c. Cut back by 4 bases and 0 bases, the V and J ends lie 17 bases apart. CDR1 SGHKS and CDR2 YYEKEE were looked up in the germline V gene (reference sequence). Reading from cysteine to phenylalanine, the CDR3 counts 18 amino acids. Of the read, only the CDR3 DNA is kept; its 54 bases are in frame from base 1.

This TCR derives from a man younger than 35 in good health. In this chain, TRBV5-5 is recombined with TRBJ2-6; the D gene is perhaps TRBD1 or TRBD2, each of them matching over 5 bases. Input material: naive CD4+ T cells sorted from blood. Per the publication, the cell subset or site label means: CD45RA+ positively selected. Here is the DNA: TGTGCCAGCAGCCCCCGGGACCCCCTGAGCTCTGGGGCCAACGTCCTGACTTTC. It translates to CASSPRDPLSSGANVLTF.